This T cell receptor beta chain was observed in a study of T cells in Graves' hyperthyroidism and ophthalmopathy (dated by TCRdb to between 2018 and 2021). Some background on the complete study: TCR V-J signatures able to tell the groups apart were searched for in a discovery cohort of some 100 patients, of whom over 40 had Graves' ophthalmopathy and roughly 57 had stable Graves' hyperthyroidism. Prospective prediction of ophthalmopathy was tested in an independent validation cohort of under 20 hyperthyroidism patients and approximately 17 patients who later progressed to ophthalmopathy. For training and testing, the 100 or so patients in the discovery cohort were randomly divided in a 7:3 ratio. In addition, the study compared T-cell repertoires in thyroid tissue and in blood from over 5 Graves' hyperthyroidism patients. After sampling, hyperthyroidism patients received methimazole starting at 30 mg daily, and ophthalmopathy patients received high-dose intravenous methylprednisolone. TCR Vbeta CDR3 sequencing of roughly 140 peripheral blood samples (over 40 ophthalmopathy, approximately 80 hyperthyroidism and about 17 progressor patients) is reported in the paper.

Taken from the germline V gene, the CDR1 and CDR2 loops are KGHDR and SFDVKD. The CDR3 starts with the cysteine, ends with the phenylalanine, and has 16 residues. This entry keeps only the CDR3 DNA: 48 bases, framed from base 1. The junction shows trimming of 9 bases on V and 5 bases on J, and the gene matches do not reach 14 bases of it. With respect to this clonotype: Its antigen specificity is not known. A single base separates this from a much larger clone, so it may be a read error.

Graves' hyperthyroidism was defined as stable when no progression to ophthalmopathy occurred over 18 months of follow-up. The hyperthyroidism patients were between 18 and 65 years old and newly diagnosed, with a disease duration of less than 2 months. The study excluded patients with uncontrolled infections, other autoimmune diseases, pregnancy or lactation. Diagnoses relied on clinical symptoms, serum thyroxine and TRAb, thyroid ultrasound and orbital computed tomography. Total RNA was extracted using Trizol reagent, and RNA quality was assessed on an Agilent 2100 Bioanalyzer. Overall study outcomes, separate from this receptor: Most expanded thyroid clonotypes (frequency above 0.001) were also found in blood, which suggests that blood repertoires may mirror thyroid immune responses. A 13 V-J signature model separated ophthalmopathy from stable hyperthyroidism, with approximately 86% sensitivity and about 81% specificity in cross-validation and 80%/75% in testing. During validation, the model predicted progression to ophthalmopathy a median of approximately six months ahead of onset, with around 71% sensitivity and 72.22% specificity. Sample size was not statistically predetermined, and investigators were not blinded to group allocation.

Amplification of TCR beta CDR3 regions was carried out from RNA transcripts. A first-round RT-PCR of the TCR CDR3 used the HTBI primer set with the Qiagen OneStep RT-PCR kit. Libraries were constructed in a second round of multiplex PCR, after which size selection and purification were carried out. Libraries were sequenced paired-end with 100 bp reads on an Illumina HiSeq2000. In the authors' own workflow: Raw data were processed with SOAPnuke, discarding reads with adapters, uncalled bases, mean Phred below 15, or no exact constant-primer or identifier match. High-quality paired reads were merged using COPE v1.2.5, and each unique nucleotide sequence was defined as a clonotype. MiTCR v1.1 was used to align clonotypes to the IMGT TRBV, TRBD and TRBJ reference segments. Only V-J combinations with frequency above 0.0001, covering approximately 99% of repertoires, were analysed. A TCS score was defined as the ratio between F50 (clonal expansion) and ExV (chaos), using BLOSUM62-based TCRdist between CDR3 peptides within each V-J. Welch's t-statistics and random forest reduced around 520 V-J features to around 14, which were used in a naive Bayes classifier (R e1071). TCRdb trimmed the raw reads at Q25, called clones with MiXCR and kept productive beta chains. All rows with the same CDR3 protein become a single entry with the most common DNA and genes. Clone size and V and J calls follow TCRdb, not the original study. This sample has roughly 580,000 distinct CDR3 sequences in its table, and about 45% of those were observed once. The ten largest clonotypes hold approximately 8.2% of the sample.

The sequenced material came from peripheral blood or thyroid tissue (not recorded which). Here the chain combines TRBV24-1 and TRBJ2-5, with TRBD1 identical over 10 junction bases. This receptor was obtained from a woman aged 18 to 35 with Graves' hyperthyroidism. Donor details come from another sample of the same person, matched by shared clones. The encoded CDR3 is CATGATRQGAGETQYF. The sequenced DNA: TGTGCCACCGGTGCTACTCGACAGGGGGCGGGTGAGACCCAGTACTTC.